Shown below are 22 T cell receptor beta chains from a single sample sequenced in a study of control samples from healthy donors and cancer patients (dated by TCRdb to 2018 to 2021). The library was generated by the immunoSEQ multiplex PCR assay. TCRdb retrieved this table from immuneACCESS and kept in-frame rearrangements only. Not all clones are present; in checked studies, unresolved V genes account for under half, and no reason is known for the remainder. The sample table shows 65,000 to 95,000 clones, and 89% are seen once. Together, the top ten hold approximately 7.2% of the sample. Input material: blood. The receptors derive from a man aged 50-60 years in good health.

The chain employs TRBV30 and TRBJ1-5, with TRBD1 as a possible D gene (5 bases). The CDR3 spans 16 residues. Deletions cut 0 bases from V and 2 bases from J, with 14 bases between. Germline CDR1 and CDR2: GTSNPN and SVGIG (reference sequence). The CDR3 here is CAWSVPWAGRNQPQHF. CDR3 bases: TGTGCCTGGAGTGTACCATGGGCAGGGCGCAATCAGCCCCAGCATTTT.

The J gene is TRBJ2-7, the V gene TRBV11-3; TRBD1 might be the D (6 bases). CDR3 length: 21 amino acids. V shed 0 bases and J shed 0 bases, with 27 bases lying between them. Germline V CDR1 and CDR2: SGHNT, YENEEA. In DNA form, the CDR3 reads TGTGCCAGCAGCTTAGAGTATTTGGGACACAAAATTAAAGGAGACTCCTACGAGCAGTACTTC. Translating it yields CASSLEYLGHKIKGDSYEQYF.

The V call is TRBV18, the J call TRBJ2-2; TRBD2 might be the D (7 bases). Trimming pared 2 bases from V and 4 bases from J, leaving 14 bases between. The germline gives CDR1 KGHSH, CDR2 LQKENI. The CDR3 is 16 amino acids. Written as DNA, the CDR3 is TGTGCCAGCTCACCAAACGGGGGGCGGAGCACCGGGGAGCTGTTTTTT. Amino acid sequence: CASSPNGGRSTGELFF.

This sequence joins TRBV5-4 and TRBJ1-1; D possibly corresponds to TRBD1 (5 bases). The CDR3 runs to 14 residues. Per the germline V gene, CDR1 is SGHNT and CDR2 is YYREEE (reference sequence). V lost 2 bases and J 1 base, leaving 9 bases between the germline ends. The CDR3 bases are TGTGCCAGCAGCTTTTGGGGCGGGAACACTGAAGCTTTCTTT. Encoded protein: CASSFWGGNTEAFF.

This clone was counted at least ten times. The CDR3 protein is CASSLAGEGYGYTF. DNA for the CDR3: TGTGCCAGCAGCTTAGCAGGGGAGGGCTATGGCTACACCTTC. The chain has TRBV7-2 and TRBJ1-2; weak D call: TRBD1 (5 bases). Trimming took off 0 bases at V and 4 bases at J, with 9 bases between the two ends. The V gene's germline CDR1 is SGHTA and CDR2 FQGNSA. This CDR3 spans 14 amino acids.

V is TRBV12-3 or TRBV12-4 and J is TRBJ1-6; a possible D gene is TRBD1 (6 bases). CDR3 size: 13 residues. The V end was cut by 6 bases, the J end by 7 bases, with 10 bases between. In nucleotides, the CDR3 is TGTGCCAGCAGCCCAGGGGTAAATTCACCCCTCCACTTT. Protein product: CASSPGVNSPLHF.

The V call is TRBV5-6, the J call TRBJ1-3, with 8 bases aligning to TRBD1. The length of the CDR3 is 16 residues. The trim removed 4 bases at V and 3 bases at J, leaving 9 bases unmatched. Germline CDR1 SGHDT, CDR2 YYEEEE. CDR3 region: CASSPDGQGNGNTIYF. The CDR3 DNA sequence: TGTGCCAGCAGCCCGGATGGACAGGGAAATGGAAACACCATATATTTT.

The rearrangement links TRBV19 to TRBJ1-1, with unresolved D. The CDR3 loop spans 13 amino acids. Between the trimmed V and J ends, which lost 6 bases and 5 bases, there was a span of 13 bases. In germline, CDR1 is LNHDA, CDR2 SQIVND (reference sequence). CDR3 DNA sequence: TGTGCCAGTAGCCAGCTCATAGGGACTGAAGCTTTCTTT. Amino acid sequence: CASSQLIGTEAFF.

CDR3 sequence: CASSESGSTYEQYF. The CDR3 bases are TGCGCCAGCAGTGAGTCCGGGAGCACCTACGAGCAGTACTTC. The chain couples TRBV10-1 to TRBJ2-7; a possible D gene is TRBD2 (6 bases). The length of the CDR3 is 14 residues. The germline CDR1 and CDR2 sequences are WNHNN and SYGVQD (reference sequence). Between the trimmed V and J ends, which lost 0 bases and 2 bases, there was a span of 8 bases.

CDR3 sequence reads: CASTYGLAGPPPFF. CDR3 DNA: TGTGCCAGCACCTATGGGCTAGCGGGGCCCCCGCCGTTCTTC. The genes are TRBV5-4 and TRBJ2-1; 9 bases are shared with TRBD2. V trimming: 6 bases; J trimming: 15 bases; junction bases outside the gene matches: 16. The CDR3 totals 14 residues. The germline CDR1 and CDR2 sequences are SGHNT and YYREEE (reference sequence).

In the case of this clone: Within the sample, other DNA sequences also encode this same CDR3. The V gene is TRBV7-8, the J gene TRBJ2-7; D remains unclear. The ends were cut back, 3 bases at V and 0 bases at J, with 6 bases in the middle. Germline V gene data show CDR1 as SGHVS and CDR2 as FQNEAQ. The CDR3 has 13 amino acids. In DNA, the CDR3 is TGTGCCAGCAGCTTGGGCATCTCCTACGAGCAGTACTTC. This gives the protein CASSLGISYEQYF.

The rearrangement uses TRBV5-5 and TRBJ2-7, with TRBD2 as a possible D gene (6 bases). Per the germline V gene, CDR1 is SGHKS and CDR2 is YYEKEE (reference sequence). The ends were cut back, 3 bases at V and 2 bases at J, with 9 bases in the middle. This CDR3 has 13 residues. The CDR3: CASSWGVAYEQYF. The DNA for the CDR3 is TGTGCCAGCAGCTGGGGGGTGGCCTACGAGCAGTACTTC.

The rearrangement joins TRBV4-2 to TRBJ2-7; 12 bases are a match to TRBD1. The junction had 9 bases not matched to a gene; V was cut back by 1 base and J by 5 bases. The CDR3 consists of 17 residues. Germline V gene sequence: CDR1 LGHNA, CDR2 YNFKEQ. The CDR3 DNA sequence: TGTGCCAGCAGCCAAGTCGGGTTGGGGACAGGGGGCGACGAGCAGTACTTC. Its translation: CASSQVGLGTGGDEQYF.

In the case of this clone: A junction boundary mismatches the germline segment, possibly from a read error. The chain is built from TRBV6-1 and TRBJ2-5, with 10 bases aligning to TRBD2. This CDR3 contains 14 residues. Germline assignment: CDR1 MNHNS and CDR2 SASEGT. This CDR3 reads CASSKAGGQETQYF. As DNA, the CDR3 is TGTGCCAGCAGTAAAGCGGGGGGGCAAGAGACCCAGTACTTC.

V is TRBV5-1 and J is TRBJ1-3; TRBD1 matches at 7 bases. This CDR3 contains 16 residues. V was clipped by 3 bases and J by 0 bases; unmatched bases: 6. Germline CDR1 SGHRS, CDR2 YFSETQ. CDR3 residues: CASSSAPGGSGNTIYF. The CDR3 DNA sequence: TGCGCCAGCAGCTCGGCCCCAGGGGGCTCTGGAAACACCATATATTTT.

V gene TRBV7-6 combines with J gene TRBJ1-2; a possible D gene is TRBD1 (5 bases). V was clipped by 3 bases and J by 4 bases, with 12 bases between them. Germline CDR1 reads SGHVS; CDR2 reads FNYEAQ. The CDR3 contains 14 residues. As DNA, the CDR3 is TGTGCCAGCAGCTTGGGGGGGAGCGCCTATGGCTACACCTTC. It yields the protein CASSLGGSAYGYTF.

The chain uses TRBV5-1 and TRBJ2-6, with no clear D. The CDR3 spans 14 residues. The V gene lost 3 bases and the J gene lost 0 bases, with 4 bases spanning the gap. From germline, CDR1 is SGHRS and CDR2 YFSETQ. The CDR3 nucleotides are TGCGCCAGCAGCTGGGGCTCTGGGGCCAACGTCCTGACTTTC. Protein: CASSWGSGANVLTF.

The chain uses TRBV6-5 and TRBJ1-2; D ambiguous. Germline CDR1 MNHEY, CDR2 SVGAGI. The CDR3 covers 12 residues. Trimming pared 8 bases from V and 2 bases from J, leaving 9 bases between. The CDR3 sequence: CASSSGNYGYTF. In DNA, the CDR3 is TGTGCCAGCTCTTCGGGCAACTATGGCTACACCTTC.

This chain links TRBV2 with TRBJ2-1; D unclear. Trimming cost V 4 bases and J 3 bases, with 19 bases left between them. From germline, CDR1 is SNHLY and CDR2 FYNNEI. This CDR3 contains 17 residues. The CDR3 nucleotides are TGTGCCAGCAGTGGCCCCAGTGGCCCCCGCGTCTACAATGAGCAGTTCTTC. It codes for CASSGPSGPRVYNEQFF.

The V and J genes are TRBV12-3 or TRBV12-4 and TRBJ1-4; possible D gene TRBD1, 5 bases. CDR3 size: 13 residues. The V gene lost 5 bases and the J gene lost 6 bases, with 10 bases spanning the gap. In nucleotides, the CDR3 is TGTGCCAGCAGTGGGGGACCGGATGAAAAACTGTTTTTT. It codes for CASSGGPDEKLFF.

CDR3 residues: CASSWRTQPQHF. DNA for the CDR3: TGTGCCAGCAGCTGGAGAACCCAGCCCCAGCATTTT. The chain is built from TRBV7-9 and TRBJ1-5; no clear D gene. V lost 4 bases, J lost 7 bases, and 8 bases lay in between. The CDR3 consists of 12 residues. The germline V gene encodes CDR1 SEHNR and CDR2 FQNEAQ (reference sequence).

The chain links TRBV5-4 to TRBJ2-1, with 7 positions matching TRBD1. V lost 5 bases, J lost 8 bases, and 10 bases stayed unmatched. Germline lookup yields CDR1 SGHNT and CDR2 YYREEE (reference sequence). The CDR3 runs 14 residues. The chain's CDR3 is CASSFGQEIDEQFF. CDR3 coding DNA: TGTGCCAGCAGTTTTGGACAGGAGATAGATGAGCAGTTCTTC.